This entry describes one TCR beta chain. The target antigen is unknown. Treatment defined: oral pan-JAK inhibitor, 5-10 mg twice daily. This entry comes from a study of CD8+ T cells in alopecia areata. Study summary: The drug, oral tofacitinib, was given to treated patients at 5 to 10 mg twice daily.

The CDR3 covers 17 residues. Germline V gene sequence: CDR1 MNHEY, CDR2 SMNVEV (reference sequence). V lost 0 bases and J lost 5, with 14 bases in between. Points from the study as a whole: In blood and scalp, many expanded lesional clones persisted during tofacitinib. Among the 100 top clones, expanded CD8+ clones, like scalp clonality, were significantly decreased by tofacitinib.

Investigators isolated RNA and reverse transcribed it into cDNA to act as the sequencing template. Sequencing used immunoSEQ multiplex PCR; TCRdb keeps in-frame clones, though not all of them. The top ten hold approximately 16% of the sample, which has 150,000 to 200,000 clones, roughly 63% seen once. The clonotype comes from a human donor with alopecia areata. The rearrangement joins TRBV27 to TRBJ2-6, with D possibly being TRBD1 (6 bases). The sample here was CD4+ T cells sorted from blood, taken around week 55, from a patient treated with tofacitinib. The CDR3 loop reads CASSLSRGPPWANVLTF. As DNA, the CDR3 is TGTGCCAGCAGTTTATCCAGGGGCCCCCCTTGGGCCAACGTCCTGACTTTC.